This T cell receptor beta chain came from a study of cytomegalovirus exposure and HLA in healthy donors. Looked up from germline, CDR1 is MGHRA and CDR2 is YSYEKL. Trimming removed 1 base from V and 7 bases from J, with 7 bases in between. This CDR3 region has 13 residues. Whole-study findings and limits: Researchers left out some V segments, among them TRBV6-2 and TRBV6-3, as indistinguishable. In a later analysis, a missense DCLRE1C variant was linked to TCR beta V- and J-gene trimming. Investigators reported 150 to 200 TCR beta chains as tied to cytomegalovirus.

This PCR relied on a set of 60 Vbeta primers and 13 Jbeta primers. The protocol was immunoSEQ multiplex PCR, while the TCRdb copy is restricted to in-frame clones and leaves out a portion. The data contain around 180,000 clones, about 90% of them singletons. A remark on this clone: No antigen is known for it.

This sequence joins TRBV4-1 and TRBJ1-4; D remains unclear. The sample was PBMCs. The clonotype originates from a girl in the first two years of life in good health and CMV-seronegative. CDR3 DNA: TGCGCCAGCAGCCAAGTCCGGGGTGAAAAACTGTTTTTT. Translated: CASSQVRGEKLFF.